The 5 T cell receptor beta chains reported below all come from one sample, sequenced in a study of shared clonotypes between healthy human individuals. Some clones are missing from TCRdb's copy, which holds only in-frame ones; the method was immunoSEQ multiplex PCR. The sample consists of approximately 340,000 clones, about 73% of them appearing once. Sequencing used memory CD4+ T cells sorted from blood. As for subset: CD45RA-negative fraction. The receptor set was obtained from a man aged 25 to 40 in good health.

The chain recombines TRBV25-1 with TRBJ2-7, with no clear D. The CDR3 sequence is 15 residues long. The V and J ends lost 2 bases and 0 bases respectively, with 11 bases between them. The germline V gene encodes CDR1 MGHDK and CDR2 SYGVNS. The DNA of the CDR3 is TGTGCCAGCAGTGAAAACTCGGCAGGCTCCTACGAGCAGTACTTC. Encoded protein: CASSENSAGSYEQYF.

This clone was picked up a small number of times. This chain uses TRBV5-1 with TRBJ2-1; perhaps D is TRBD1 or TRBD2 (5 bases each). CDR3 length: 16 amino acids. CDR1 and CDR2 from the germline V gene are SGHRS and YFSETQ. With 4 bases removed from V and 0 bases from J, the gap between germline ends came to 14 bases. As DNA, the CDR3 is TGCGCCAGCAGCGGGGGTAGCGCTAGCTCCTACAATGAGCAGTTCTTC. It is translated as CASSGGSASSYNEQFF.

In this sample, this clone turned up once. V and J are TRBV5-5 and TRBJ1-5, with D possibly matching TRBD1 (5 bases). Trimming pared 0 bases from V and 9 bases from J, leaving 13 bases between. Germline-derived CDR1 and CDR2 are SGHKS and YYEKEE (reference sequence). The CDR3 is made up of 14 amino acids. DNA for the CDR3: TGTGCCAGCAGCTTGGGGCAGGGCGAGAGGCCCCAGCATTTT. It yields the protein CASSLGQGERPQHF.

This chain joins TRBV5-1 and TRBJ1-2; TRBD1 is a possible D gene (6 bases). V lost 5 bases to trimming and J lost 2 bases, with 16 bases between them. CDR3 length: 15 amino acids. The germline CDR1 and CDR2 sequences are SGHRS and YFSETQ. The DNA of the CDR3 is TGCGCCAGCAGTGTCGTAACAGGGACCAACTATGGCTACACCTTC. This translates into CASSVVTGTNYGYTF.

The rearrangement joins TRBV7-9 to TRBJ2-3; 8 bases map to TRBD1. This CDR3 has 13 amino acids. Trimming cost V 5 bases and J 7 bases; bases outside gene matches: 5. Per germline, CDR1 SEHNR and CDR2 FQNEAQ (reference sequence). The CDR3: CASSPGQGNTQYF. CDR3 in DNA: TGTGCCAGCAGCCCTGGACAGGGCAATACGCAGTATTTT.